The T cell receptor (beta chain) under discussion was sequenced for a study of OX40 agonist ivuxolimab in advanced cancers. Germline CDR1 DFQATT, CDR2 SNEGSKA (reference sequence). Trimming removed 4 bases from V and 9 bases from J, with 10 bases in between. The CDR3 runs to 11 residues. Some clones are missing from TCRdb's copy, which holds only in-frame ones; the method was immunoSEQ multiplex PCR. The sample has under 95,000 clones, about 93% seen once; the top ten hold 6.2%. The TCR originated in an adult with an advanced solid tumor such as melanoma, head and neck, liver or kidney cancer. The source material was CD4+ or CD8+ T cells sorted from blood, sampled in a trial of the OX40 agonist ivuxolimab. The gene calls are TRBV20-1 and TRBJ2-1, with D perhaps TRBD1 or TRBD2 (6 bases each). The CDR3 DNA sequence: TGCAGTGCTAAAGGGGGAGGTGAGCAGTTCTTC. Protein sequence: CSAKGGGEQFF.